Listed below are T cell receptor beta chains from one sample, sequenced in a study of blood T cell repertoires in COVID-19. Profiling relied on immunoSEQ multiplex PCR, and the TCRdb table lists in-frame clones only, not all of them. The sample records more than 300,000 clones, approximately 89% being singletons. Sequenced input: peripheral blood. The source is a woman younger than 45 with COVID-19, enrolled during active disease. The CDR3 runs from the conserved cysteine through the conserved F or W. D genes are given only for firm matches. Not every row has a clone size; where given, it reads once, few, many or a size class.

CDR3: CATSREIEAGRGSGNTIYF
DNA: TGTGCCACCAGCAGAGAAATAGAAGCAGGTCGGGGCTCTGGAAACACCATATATTTT
D: .
J: TRBJ1-3
V: TRBV15
size: few

CDR3: CASSPDLNYGYTF
DNA: TGTGCCAGCAGCCCAGACTTAAACTATGGCTACACCTTC
D: .
J: TRBJ1-2
V: TRBV7-8
size: .

CDR3: CASRPGPGFLSKLFF
DNA: TGCGCCAGCAGACCAGGACCAGGGTTTCTGAGTAAGCTGTTTTTT
D: .
J: TRBJ2-2
V: TRBV4-1
size: .

CDR3: CASRVRGSNTEAFF
DNA: TGTGCCAGCAGGGTCCGGGGGTCTAACACTGAAGCTTTCTTT
D: .
J: TRBJ1-1
V: TRBV6-6
size: few

CDR3: CASSSAGGIPQREKLFF
DNA: TGTGCCAGCAGTTCAGCGGGGGGGATACCTCAACGGGAAAAACTGTTTTTT
D: .
J: TRBJ1-4
V: TRBV27
size: .

CDR3: CASRPAGVIDTQYF
DNA: TGCGCCAGCCGCCCAGCCGGGGTAATAGATACGCAGTATTTT
D: .
J: TRBJ2-3
V: TRBV5-1
size: .

CDR3: CASRYGTDNEKLFF
DNA: TGCGCCAGCAGGTACGGGACAGACAATGAAAAACTGTTTTTT
D: TRBD1
J: TRBJ1-4
V: TRBV5-1
size: .

CDR3: CATSVSHTDTQYF
DNA: TGTGCCACCAGTGTGTCACACACAGATACGCAGTATTTT
D: .
J: TRBJ2-3
V: TRBV24-1
size: .

CDR3: CASSQDLGGSTEAFF
DNA: TGTGCCAGCAGCCAAGACCTAGGGGGTAGCACTGAAGCTTTCTTT
D: .
J: TRBJ1-1
V: TRBV3-1/TRBV3-2
size: .

CDR3: CASSQLAGGIYEQYF
DNA: TGTGCCAGCAGCCAGCTAGCGGGGGGGATCTACGAGCAGTACTTC
D: TRBD2
J: TRBJ2-7
V: TRBV14
size: .

CDR3: CASSGGNRVGGDTQYF
DNA: TGTGCCAGCAGCGGGGGTAACAGGGTTGGAGGAGATACGCAGTATTTT
D: .
J: TRBJ2-3
V: TRBV9
size: .

CDR3: CASSSQTGGSYQPQHF
DNA: TGTGCCAGCAGTTCCCAGACAGGGGGGTCTTATCAGCCCCAGCATTTT
D: TRBD1
J: TRBJ1-5
V: TRBV2
size: .

CDR3: CASSEEENTGELFF
DNA: TGTGCCAGCAGTGAAGAGGAGAACACCGGGGAGCTGTTTTTT
D: .
J: TRBJ2-2
V: TRBV6-4
size: .

CDR3: CASSPPGEGYGYTF
DNA: TGTGCCAGCTCACCACCGGGGGAGGGCTATGGCTACACCTTC
D: .
J: TRBJ1-2
V: TRBV18
size: .

CDR3: CASSSRDRTRQPQHF
DNA: TGTGCCAGCAGTAGTAGGGACAGAACAAGACAGCCCCAGCATTTT
D: TRBD1
J: TRBJ1-5
V: TRBV6-2/TRBV6-3
size: .

CDR3: CASSLGVALAKNIQYF
DNA: TGTGCCAGCAGCTTAGGGGTAGCTCTAGCCAAAAACATTCAGTACTTC
D: .
J: TRBJ2-4
V: TRBV11-3
size: .

CDR3: CASSYRQDPGNTIYF
DNA: TGTGCCAGCAGCTATAGACAGGATCCTGGAAACACCATATATTTT
D: .
J: TRBJ1-3
V: TRBV7-8
size: .

CDR3: CASSQAGGWNEKLFF
DNA: TGTGCCAGCAGCCAGGCAGGGGGATGGAATGAAAAACTGTTTTTT
D: TRBD1
J: TRBJ1-4
V: TRBV7-9
size: .

CDR3: CASSLTGAWEQFF
DNA: TGTGCCAGCAGCCTTACAGGGGCATGGGAGCAGTTCTTC
D: TRBD1
J: TRBJ2-1
V: TRBV7-6
size: .

CDR3: CASSLQGADTQYF
DNA: TGTGCCAGCAGCTTGCAGGGGGCAGATACGCAGTATTTT
D: TRBD1
J: TRBJ2-3
V: TRBV5-6
size: .

CDR3: CASSLSGFGNTIYF
DNA: TGTGCCAGCAGCTTATCAGGGTTCGGAAACACCATATATTTT
D: .
J: TRBJ1-3
V: TRBV7-2
size: .

CDR3: CASSLVGGGETQYF
DNA: TGTGCCAGTAGTTTGGTCGGGGGAGGGGAGACCCAGTACTTC
D: TRBD2
J: TRBJ2-5
V: TRBV19
size: .

CDR3: CASSPTSGGAWYEQYF
DNA: TGTGCCAGCAGCCCCACTAGCGGGGGGGCTTGGTACGAGCAGTACTTC
D: TRBD2
J: TRBJ2-7
V: TRBV6-2/TRBV6-3
size: .

CDR3: CASSQNHQETQYF
DNA: TGCGCCAGCAGCCAGAACCACCAAGAGACCCAGTACTTC
D: .
J: TRBJ2-5
V: TRBV5-1
size: .

CDR3: CASHGTGNEKLFF
DNA: TGTGCCAGCCACGGGACAGGGAATGAAAAACTGTTTTTT
D: TRBD1
J: TRBJ1-4
V: TRBV25-1
size: .

CDR3: CASSSLGGSLEAFF
DNA: TGTGCCAGCAGTTCCCTCGGGGGGTCCCTTGAAGCTTTCTTT
D: .
J: TRBJ1-1
V: TRBV27
size: few

CDR3: CASRTSGTDTQYF
DNA: TGTGCCAGCAGGACTAGCGGCACAGATACGCAGTATTTT
D: TRBD2
J: TRBJ2-3
V: TRBV12-3/TRBV12-4
size: .

CDR3: CASSRGSWARGNTIYF
DNA: TGTGCCAGCAGTCGTGGGTCGTGGGCGCGCGGAAACACCATATATTTT
D: .
J: TRBJ1-3
V: TRBV5-6
size: once

CDR3: CASSQDGAGTGELFF
DNA: TGTGCCAGCAGCCAAGATGGGGCAGGCACCGGGGAGCTGTTTTTT
D: .
J: TRBJ2-2
V: TRBV3-1/TRBV3-2
size: .

CDR3: CAISAGSTDTQYF
DNA: TGTGCCATCTCTGCGGGGAGCACAGATACGCAGTATTTT
D: .
J: TRBJ2-3
V: TRBV10-3
size: .

CDR3: CASSSIAGNTGELFF
DNA: TGTGCCAGCAGCTCGATAGCGGGGAACACCGGGGAGCTGTTTTTT
D: TRBD2
J: TRBJ2-2
V: TRBV11-3
size: .

CDR3: CAWSVFGTEAFF
DNA: TGTGCCTGGAGTGTTTTCGGTACTGAAGCTTTCTTT
D: .
J: TRBJ1-1
V: TRBV30
size: .

CDR3: CASSLEANTKAFF
DNA: TGCGCCAGCAGCTTGGAGGCGAACACTAAAGCTTTCTTT
D: .
J: TRBJ1-1
V: TRBV5-1
size: .

CDR3: CASSLDWDYGYTF
DNA: TGTGCCAGCAGCCTCGACTGGGACTATGGCTACACCTTC
D: .
J: TRBJ1-2
V: TRBV9
size: .

CDR3: CASRGDRASGNTIYF
DNA: TGTGCCAGCAGGGGGGACAGGGCCTCTGGAAACACCATATATTTT
D: TRBD1
J: TRBJ1-3
V: TRBV28
size: .

CDR3: CASSLGQGLMNTEAFF
DNA: TGCGCCAGCAGCTTGGGTCAGGGTCTGATGAACACTGAAGCTTTCTTT
D: .
J: TRBJ1-1
V: TRBV5-1
size: .

CDR3: CASSQDTNYGYTF
DNA: TGTGCCAGCAGCCAAGACACGAACTATGGCTACACCTTC
D: .
J: TRBJ1-2
V: TRBV5-4
size: .

CDR3: CASSWGRGQGAFF
DNA: TGTGCCAGCAGCTGGGGAAGGGGCCAAGGGGCTTTCTTT
D: .
J: TRBJ1-1
V: TRBV5-6
size: .

CDR3: CASHSGVETQYF
DNA: TGTGCCAGCCATAGCGGGGTGGAGACCCAGTACTTC
D: TRBD2
J: TRBJ2-5
V: TRBV2
size: .

CDR3: CASSFSDSPYGYTF
DNA: TGTGCCAGCAGCTTCAGCGACAGTCCTTATGGCTACACCTTC
D: .
J: TRBJ1-2
V: TRBV7-9
size: once

CDR3: CASSPLKREAGYTF
DNA: TGTGCCAGCAGCCCTCTTAAGCGGGAGGCGGGCTACACCTTC
D: .
J: TRBJ1-2
V: TRBV4-2
size: .